Shown below are 28 T cell receptor beta chains from a single sample sequenced in a study of shared clonotypes between healthy human individuals. Profiling relied on immunoSEQ multiplex PCR, and the TCRdb table lists in-frame clones only, not all of them. This table holds millions of clones, approximately 94% found once. Cells designated naive CD8 were CD45RO-negative and were positively selected for CCR7, with terminally differentiated effector memory CD45RA+ cells excluded. Input material: naive CD8+ T cells sorted from blood. These TCRs come from a young man in good health.

This chain uses TRBV13 with TRBJ2-5, with D possibly matching TRBD2 (5 bases). Germline V gene data show CDR1 as PRHDT and CDR2 as FYEKMQ (reference sequence). The length of the CDR3 is 15 residues. Trimming pared 4 bases from V and 2 bases from J, leaving 14 bases between. The CDR3 sequence is CASSWETRPQETQYF. In DNA form, the CDR3 reads TGTGCCAGCAGCTGGGAGACCCGCCCTCAAGAGACCCAGTACTTC.

The gene calls are TRBV6-1 and TRBJ1-1, with D tentatively TRBD1 (6 bases). Germline-derived CDR1 and CDR2 are MNHNS and SASEGT. CDR3 length: 13 amino acids. Trimming removed 7 bases from V and 0 bases from J, with 9 bases in between. The CDR3 region is CASIGTLNTEAFF. The CDR3 nucleotides are TGTGCCAGCATTGGGACACTGAACACTGAAGCTTTCTTT.

The chain carries TRBV6-5 and TRBJ2-5, with D perhaps matching TRBD1 (5 bases). CDR3 length equals 11 residues. Trimming removed 11 bases from V and 5 bases from J, with 12 bases in between. Germline CDR1 reads MNHEY; CDR2 reads SVGAGI. CDR3 region: CACQGTETQYF. The CDR3, as DNA: TGTGCCTGCCAGGGTACGGAGACCCAGTACTTC.

Points on this clone: Distinct nucleotide sequences in the sample also encode this CDR3. This rearrangement joins TRBV6-6 to TRBJ2-7, with D unclear. V lost 0 bases and J lost 7, with 4 bases in between. The CDR3 covers 11 residues. Germline assignment: CDR1 MNHNY and CDR2 SVGAGI (reference sequence). The CDR3 reads CASSYSREQYF. The DNA of the CDR3 is TGTGCCAGCAGTTACTCTAGAGAGCAGTACTTC.

The table lists this clone with a count of one. This sample also contains other DNA sequences that code for the same CDR3. CDR3 sequence reads: CASSPGLAGRTYEQYF. The DNA for the CDR3 is TGTGCCAGCAGCCCCGGACTAGCGGGCCGTACCTACGAGCAGTACTTC. The chain recombines TRBV7-9 with TRBJ2-7, with 11 bases identical to TRBD2. The CDR3 runs to 16 residues. J lost 2 bases, V lost 5 bases, and 8 bases had no gene match. Germline V gene sequence: CDR1 SEHNR, CDR2 FQNEAQ (reference sequence).

The chain employs TRBV5-4 and TRBJ2-3, with D perhaps matching TRBD1 or TRBD2 (5 bases each). Germline V gene lookup returns CDR1 SGHNT and CDR2 YYREEE (reference sequence). Trimming stripped 0 bases from V and 2 bases from J, with 10 bases between. The CDR3 has 15 amino acids. For the CDR3, the DNA is TGTGCCAGCAGCTTGGGAGGGGTTTTCACAGATACGCAGTATTTT. Translated, it gives CASSLGGVFTDTQYF. Together with reference TRBV5-4 and TRBJ2-3, the CDR3 gives the full variable domain: ETGVTQSPTHLIKTRGQQVTLRCSSQSGHNTVSWYQQALGQGPQFIFQYYREEENGRGNFPPRFSGLQFPNYSSELNVNALELDDSALYLCASSLGGVFTDTQYFGPGTRLTVL.

A note on this clone: The same CDR3 also results from other DNA sequences found in this sample. This chain links TRBV27 with TRBJ2-7; 8 bases are shared with TRBD1. CDR3 length equals 14 residues. Trimming at V came to 4 bases and at J to 2 bases, leaving 4 bases not matched to a gene. Germline values: CDR1 MNHEY, CDR2 SMNVEV (reference sequence). The CDR3 protein is CASSYRTGTYEQYF. As DNA, the CDR3 is TGTGCCAGCAGTTATAGGACAGGGACCTACGAGCAGTACTTC.

The chain links TRBV9 to TRBJ2-1; D uncertain. This CDR3 spans 16 amino acids. Trimming stripped 0 bases from V and 0 bases from J, with 10 bases between. Germline V gives CDR1 SGDLS, CDR2 YYNGEE. Written as DNA, the CDR3 is TGTGCCAGCAGCGTAGTGGGTGGCGACTCCTACAATGAGCAGTTCTTC. This codes for CASSVVGGDSYNEQFF. Combining the CDR3 with reference TRBV9 and TRBJ2-1 gives the whole variable domain DSGVTQTPKHLITATGQRVTLRCSPRSGDLSVYWYQQSLDQGLQFLIQYYNGEERAKGNILERFSAQQFPDLHSELNLSSLELGDSALYFCASSVVGGDSYNEQFFGPGTRLTVL.

The genes are TRBV10-2 and TRBJ2-7; D perhaps matches TRBD1 (6 bases). The CDR3 is 15 amino acids. Trimming took off 7 bases at V and 0 bases at J, with 16 bases between the two ends. Looked up from germline, CDR1 is WSHSY and CDR2 is SAAADI. The CDR3: CASNPTGGFSYEQYF. DNA of the CDR3: TGCGCCAGCAACCCGACAGGAGGTTTCTCCTACGAGCAGTACTTC.

The genes are TRBV9 and TRBJ2-2; D gene ambiguous. Germline V gene lookup returns CDR1 SGDLS and CDR2 YYNGEE. Trimming shortened V by 4 bases and J by 1 base, and 11 bases separated the two germline ends. The CDR3 sequence is 15 residues long. The CDR3 is CASSPPLGNTGELFF. The CDR3 DNA sequence: TGTGCCAGCAGCCCCCCATTGGGGAACACCGGGGAGCTGTTTTTT.

This clone has just a few counts. The chain combines TRBV4-1 with TRBJ1-2; the D is unclear. Trimming pared 3 bases from V and 0 bases from J, leaving 8 bases between. This CDR3 has 14 amino acids. CDR1 and CDR2 from the germline V gene are MGHRA and YSYEKL. CDR3 in DNA: TGCGCCAGCAGCCACAGGACGGCTAACTATGGCTACACCTTC. Its protein product is CASSHRTANYGYTF.

The rearrangement links TRBV27 to TRBJ1-5, with a possible D match to TRBD1 (5 bases). Germline V gene lookup returns CDR1 MNHEY and CDR2 SMNVEV (reference sequence). The V end was cut by 0 bases, the J end by 3 bases, with 9 bases between. This CDR3 spans 15 amino acids. The CDR3 spells CASSLSVGANQPQHF. DNA of the CDR3: TGTGCCAGCAGTTTATCGGTAGGGGCCAATCAGCCCCAGCATTTT.

The V call is TRBV27, the J call TRBJ2-7, with D maybe TRBD2 (6 bases). Germline V gene sequence: CDR1 MNHEY, CDR2 SMNVEV (reference sequence). The CDR3 covers 15 residues. The V end was cut by 3 bases, the J end by 5 bases, with 17 bases between. The CDR3 coding sequence is TGTGCCAGCAGTTTCACGAGCGGAGGGTTACACGAGCAGTACTTC. It encodes CASSFTSGGLHEQYF.

The J gene is TRBJ1-1, the V gene TRBV9, with D uncertain. Germline CDR1 SGDLS, CDR2 YYNGEE. Trimming took 2 bases from V and 0 from J, leaving 8 bases between them. The CDR3 extends over 14 amino acids. CDR3 loop: CASSVWDLNTEAFF. Written as DNA, the CDR3 is TGTGCCAGCAGCGTCTGGGATCTGAACACTGAAGCTTTCTTT.

A word on this clone: In the same sample, other DNA sequences code for this CDR3. The rearrangement joins TRBV27 to TRBJ2-6; D uncertain. V was trimmed by 0 bases and J by 0 bases, leaving 6 bases between them. CDR1 is MNHEY and CDR2 is SMNVEV in the germline V gene (reference sequence). CDR3 size: 16 residues. The CDR3 region is CASSLSPGSGANVLTF. In DNA, the CDR3 is TGTGCCAGCAGTTTATCCCCCGGCTCTGGGGCCAACGTCCTGACTTTC.

In regard to this clone: The sample carries other DNA sequences with the same CDR3. The J gene is TRBJ1-1, the V gene TRBV5-4, with no clear D. Trimming removed 4 bases from V and 0 bases from J, with 10 bases in between. CDR3 size: 14 residues. Germline CDR1 is SGHNT and CDR2 is YYREEE (reference sequence). The CDR3 coding sequence is TGTGCCAGCAGCCCTGGTGGGATGAACACTGAAGCTTTCTTT. Its translation: CASSPGGMNTEAFF.

The chain has TRBV19 and TRBJ2-7, with unresolved D. The germline V gene has CDR1 LNHDA and CDR2 SQIVND (reference sequence). CDR3 length: 13 residues. Trimming pared 3 bases from V and 3 bases from J, leaving 9 bases between. The CDR3 loop reads CASSISLGYEQYF. CDR3 bases: TGTGCCAGTAGTATTAGTCTGGGCTACGAGCAGTACTTC.

To note about this clone: The same CDR3 is also encoded by other DNA sequences in this sample. The gene calls are TRBV6-5 and TRBJ1-2; possible D gene TRBD1, 6 bases. There are 13 residues in the CDR3. V shed 0 bases and J shed 4 bases, with 6 bases lying between them. CDR1 MNHEY and CDR2 SVGAGI come from the germline V gene. The CDR3 DNA follows: TGTGCCAGCAGTTACTCGGACAGCTATGGCTACACCTTC. Protein product: CASSYSDSYGYTF.

The chain recombines TRBV2 with TRBJ2-1; 7 positions match TRBD2. CDR1 SNHLY and CDR2 FYNNEI come from the germline V gene. The J segment lost 0 bases and the V segment lost 7 bases, leaving 3 bases of the junction unmatched. The CDR3 is made up of 14 amino acids. CDR3 amino acids: CASTGLLSYNEQFF. DNA of the CDR3: TGTGCCAGCACGGGACTACTCTCCTACAATGAGCAGTTCTTC.

This sequence joins TRBV6-5 and TRBJ1-2; maybe TRBD1 (6 bases). The germline V and J ends were trimmed by 0 bases and 0 bases, with 11 bases remaining between them. CDR1 MNHEY and CDR2 SVGAGI come from the germline V gene. This CDR3 spans 16 amino acids. The CDR3 loop is CASSYSAGAANYGYTF. CDR3 nucleotide sequence: TGTGCCAGCAGTTACTCAGCGGGGGCAGCTAACTATGGCTACACCTTC.

The chain recombines TRBV5-4 with TRBJ2-3; 11 bases line up with TRBD2. CDR3 length: 17 amino acids. Germline V gene lookup returns CDR1 SGHNT and CDR2 YYREEE (reference sequence). V dropped 4 bases and J dropped 6; count of bases not matched to a gene: 13. DNA of the CDR3: TGTGCCAGCAGCCCCGGATTAGGTAGCGGGGGGGCGGATACGCAGTATTTT. Translating it yields CASSPGLGSGGADTQYF.

The chain is built from TRBV5-5 and TRBJ2-7, with D hard to call. The germline V gene encodes CDR1 SGHKS and CDR2 YYEKEE (reference sequence). CDR3 length: 14 residues. Trimming removed 0 bases from V and 3 bases from J, with 10 bases in between. The CDR3 sequence is CASSLVRYDYEQYF. CDR3 coding DNA: TGTGCCAGCAGCTTGGTAAGGTACGACTACGAGCAGTACTTC.

J is TRBJ1-5 and V is TRBV5-1; TRBD1 matches at 11 bases. Germline CDR1 SGHRS, CDR2 YFSETQ. This CDR3 spans 15 amino acids. J gave up 5 bases and V 1 base, and 2 bases lay outside the gene matches. CDR3 bases: TGCGCCAGCAGCTTGCGGACAGGGGGCGATCAGCCCCAGCATTTT. Residues: CASSLRTGGDQPQHF.

The chain recombines TRBV30 with TRBJ2-2; TRBD1 or TRBD2 may be the D gene (6 bases each). The CDR3 is 13 amino acids. Trimming shortened V by 1 base and J by 7 bases, and 10 bases separated the two germline ends. From germline, CDR1 is GTSNPN and CDR2 SVGIG (reference sequence). This CDR3 reads CAWSEGGGGELFF. CDR3 nucleotide sequence: TGTGCCTGGAGTGAAGGGGGAGGCGGGGAGCTGTTTTTT.

This rearrangement joins TRBV7-9 to TRBJ2-1, with D unclear. V was shortened by 5 bases and J by 8 bases, with 7 bases between the two germline ends. The germline V gene has CDR1 SEHNR and CDR2 FQNEAQ (reference sequence). CDR3 length equals 11 residues. The DNA for the CDR3 is TGTGCCAGCAGCCTAACCTATGAGCAGTTCTTC. Amino acids: CASSLTYEQFF.

About this clone: This sample also contains other DNA sequences that code for the same CDR3. The V gene is TRBV5-6, the J gene TRBJ2-7; D is tentatively TRBD1 or TRBD2 (5 bases each). The CDR3 contains 14 residues. Trimming removed 4 bases at V and 2 bases at J, with 13 bases between. The V gene's germline CDR1 is SGHDT and CDR2 YYEEEE. CDR3 sequence: CASSPGPGAYEQYF. The DNA of the CDR3 is TGTGCCAGCAGCCCGGGGCCCGGCGCCTACGAGCAGTACTTC.

This chain joins TRBV4-1 and TRBJ2-5; D ambiguous. V shed 0 bases and J shed 9 bases, with 8 bases lying between them. The germline CDR1 and CDR2 sequences are MGHRA and YSYEKL. The CDR3 is 12 amino acids. CDR3 residues: CASSQDRASQYF. DNA for the CDR3: TGCGCCAGCAGCCAAGACCGTGCGTCCCAGTACTTC.

The V call is TRBV4-1, the J call TRBJ2-7; a weak D match, TRBD1 (5 bases). The V end was cut by 0 bases, the J end by 0 bases, with 24 bases between. The CDR3 loop spans 20 amino acids. CDR1 is MGHRA and CDR2 is YSYEKL in the germline V gene. In DNA form, the CDR3 reads TGCGCCAGCAGCCAAGATAGTTGGGGCCTAACAGGAACCTTCTCCTACGAGCAGTACTTC. It is translated as CASSQDSWGLTGTFSYEQYF.